This is a list of T cell receptor beta chains from one sample in a study of cytotoxic CD8 clonotypes in ibrutinib-treated CLL. Produced via immunoSEQ multiplex PCR; TCRdb's table is partial and in-frame only. The sample has about 150,000 clones, about 78% seen once. This specimen was PBMCs, taken after 24 months of ibrutinib treatment. The receptors were sampled from a human donor with chronic lymphocytic leukemia. Both conserved end residues are trimmed from each CDR3. Each record gives: V gene, CDR3 protein.

TRBV27	ASSKASGRPSTDTQY
TRBV28	ASHRADTYEQY
TRBV7-3	ASSLTGMEGKRGYT
TRBV9	ASSPGGVYNQPQH
TRBV5-1	ASSLGWGGGDSPLH
TRBV7-9	ASSAGLAVEEQY
TRBV4-2	ASSSSGGPGDEQF
TRBV7-2	ASSLGGTINQPQH
TRBV5-1	ASSSDWGVKETQY
TRBV6-5	ASRRPGPGNEQF
TRBV27	ASSLRARGETQY
TRBV5-1	ASKRGLAGTASYEQY
TRBV7-2	ASSLSGVNTEAF
TRBV7-3	ASSLSRTGELF
TRBV7-2	ASSLGVRRTQY
TRBV29-1	SAEGQMNTEAF
TRBV7-3	ASSLGAPPSEQY
TRBV28	ASSSHSADTQY
TRBV18	ASSLTSGGDEQY
TRBV9	ASSAPGGLEQY
TRBV5-1	ASSYTLAGPPNTGELF
TRBV10-3	AISEPPGEGGTPLH
TRBV6-5	ASSPATGATGEQF
TRBV28	ASRTGPNQPQH
TRBV9	ASSPRTGQANEQF
TRBV29-1	SVESLTGYDADTQY
TRBV7-2	ASSPYGQDGTDTQY
TRBV14	ASGHTGSTEAF
TRBV6-1	ASSEKGTSLSEQY
TRBV5-5	ASHWAGELF
TRBV7-2	ASSLAWVGYT
TRBV30	ASGLSYNEQF
TRBV12-5	ASGLGLLQETQY
TRBV11-3	ASSPPRRAGGPTDTQY
TRBV18	ASSPSGRVPY
TRBV11-2	ASSPPRYGYT
TRBV28	ASSLGGVQF
TRBV6-1	ASSREGLGAYEQY
TRBV19	ASMGRARNTEAF
TRBV7-3	ASSQTDTPHNEQF
TRBV30	AWTSRASDQPQH
TRBV18	ASSPPAGAHEQY
TRBV28	ASSSGGYNEQF
TRBV29-1	SVTGYGEQY
TRBV14	ASSPGLVWEQF
TRBV28	ASTPPRVSEKLF
TRBV7-9	ASRLRGLDEQY
TRBV5-1	ASSPGPSGGGDEQF
TRBV10-1	ASSGVARGNNQPQH
TRBV9	ASSPRTGQTEAF
TRBV6-6	ASRSEGNTEAF
TRBV7-2	ASTPHGVSPLH
TRBV7-2	ASSSDSGQPQH
TRBV30	AGTGEYNSPLH
TRBV20-1	SARATGEQY
TRBV4-3	ASSQDGTGELF
TRBV7-2	ASSPDRLNTEAF
TRBV27	ASSLEAGPTGELF
TRBV11-2	ASSLGWLSGELF
TRBV7-9	ASSWGTDGAGELF